This T cell receptor (beta chain) emerged from a study of T cells in Graves' hyperthyroidism and ophthalmopathy. Study overall: The blood sample was taken at first diagnosis, before treatment began. General study results and limits: Patients with ophthalmopathy were separated from those with stable hyperthyroidism by a 13 V-J model. Blood held most thyroid clonotypes expanded above 0.001 frequency.

TCR beta CDR3 regions were amplified from RNA. HTBI primers were employed in a first-round RT-PCR of the TCR CDR3. MiXCR was run by TCRdb on the multiplex PCR reads, yielding one entry per CDR3 protein. The sample contains about 840,000 distinct CDR3 sequences, more than 30% of which appear only once. The germline CDR1 and CDR2 sequences are SQVTM and ANQGSEA. The germline V and J ends were trimmed by 7 bases and 5 bases, with 17 bases remaining between them. This CDR3 has 13 amino acids. This clonotype was recorded many times. Its antigen is unidentified. Using about 10 ml of fresh peripheral blood, PBMCs were prepared.

Material for sequencing was blood. This sequence originates from a man between 18 and 29 years old with Graves' hyperthyroidism. The chain carries TRBV29-1 and TRBJ2-5; D may be TRBD2 (6 bases). DNA of the CDR3: TGCAGCGCCGTTGGGGGGACCGGGGAGACCCAGTACTTC. Protein product: CSAVGGTGETQYF. Full variable domain (outside the CDR3, taken from reference TRBV29-1 and TRBJ2-5): SAVISQKPSRDICQRGTSLTIQCQVDSQVTMMFWYRQQPGQSLTLIATANQGSEATYESGFVIDKFPISRPNLTFSTLTVSNMSPEDSSIYLCSAVGGTGETQYFGPGTRLLVL.